One sample yielded the 28 T cell receptor beta chains listed below, sequenced in a study of cytomegalovirus exposure and HLA in healthy donors. Researchers ran the PCR with 60 Vbeta and 13 Jbeta primers. The table came from immunoSEQ multiplex PCR; TCRdb's copy has only in-frame clones and leaves some out. The sample contains 100,000 to 150,000 clones, about 9.4% of which appear only once. The specimen sequenced was PBMCs. Receptor source: a woman in her forties in good health and CMV-seropositive.

This clone was observed a handful of times. The rearrangement joins TRBV27 to TRBJ1-2, with 8 bases lining up with TRBD1. The CDR3 consists of 15 residues. Germline loops: CDR1 MNHEY, CDR2 SMNVEV (reference sequence). J lost 4 bases, V lost 3 bases, and 7 bases had no gene match. For the CDR3, the DNA is TGTGCCAGCAGTTTGGGGGGACAGGAGGGCTATGGCTACACCTTC. Translation gives CASSLGGQEGYGYTF.

This clone was counted between two and nine times. This chain connects TRBV28 to TRBJ1-1; possible D gene TRBD1, 5 bases. Germline lookup yields CDR1 MDHEN and CDR2 SYDVKM. V lost 6 bases to trimming and J lost 0 bases, with 14 bases between them. The CDR3 is made up of 15 amino acids. CDR3 loop: CASRGEGAMNTEAFF. CDR3 coding DNA: TGTGCCAGCAGGGGGGAGGGTGCCATGAACACTGAAGCTTTCTTT.

The CDR3 loop is CASSRSDEQFF. CDR3 DNA sequence: TGTGCCAGTAGTAGAAGCGATGAGCAGTTCTTC. V gene TRBV19 combines with J gene TRBJ2-1; D is uncertain. Trimming took off 4 bases at V and 8 bases at J, with 6 bases between the two ends. There are 11 residues in the CDR3. Germline V lookup: CDR1 LNHDA, CDR2 SQIVND (reference sequence). The full variable domain, rest sourced from reference TRBV19 and TRBJ2-1, is DGGITQSPKYLFRKEGQNVTLSCEQNLNHDAMYWYRQDPGQGLRLIYYSQIVNDFQKGDIAEGYSVSREKKESFPLTVTSAQKNPTAFYLCASSRSDEQFFGPGTRLTVL.

This clone was counted only a few times. This chain connects TRBV27 to TRBJ2-7; 8 bases are a match to TRBD1. Trimming removed 6 bases from V and 5 bases from J; junction bases left unmatched: 6. CDR1 and CDR2 (germline): MNHEY, SMNVEV (reference sequence). The CDR3 runs to 13 residues. The CDR3 sequence is CASRTGGFHEQYF. Here the CDR3 DNA reads TGTGCCAGCAGAACAGGGGGGTTCCACGAGCAGTACTTC.

This clone showed up just a few times. The V and J genes are TRBV11-2 and TRBJ1-2, with 9 bases that match TRBD1. Unmatched junction bases numbered 6, after V lost 5 bases and J lost 8 bases. The CDR3 has 13 residues. The germline V gene has CDR1 SGHAT and CDR2 FQNNGV. The CDR3 bases are TGTGCCAGCAGCCCGGACAGGGGCGGGGGCTACACCTTC. It codes for CASSPDRGGGYTF.

The rearrangement uses TRBV6-5 and TRBJ1-5; weak D call: TRBD1 (5 bases). Trimming removed 5 bases from V and 4 bases from J, with 15 bases in between. The CDR3 covers 15 residues. Germline V gene sequence: CDR1 MNHEY, CDR2 SVGAGI. CDR3 in DNA: TGTGCCAGCAGTCCCTTTGGGGCAGGGAATCAGCCCCAGCATTTT. Protein product: CASSPFGAGNQPQHF.

The chain links TRBV2 to TRBJ2-1, with a possible D match to TRBD1 (5 bases). This CDR3 spans 11 amino acids. Trimming pared 5 bases from V and 9 bases from J, leaving 8 bases between. Germline V gene lookup returns CDR1 SNHLY and CDR2 FYNNEI. The CDR3 here is CASSFQGEQFF. CDR3 sequence (DNA): TGTGCCAGCAGTTTCCAGGGTGAGCAGTTCTTC. The full variable domain, rest sourced from reference TRBV2 and TRBJ2-1, is EPEVTQTPSHQVTQMGQEVILRCVPISNHLYFYWYRQILGQKVEFLVSFYNNEISEKSEIFDDQFSVERPDGSNFTLKIRSTKLEDSAMYFCASSFQGEQFFGPGTRLTVL.

Regarding this clone: The missing conserved phenylalanine or tryptophan at the end of this CDR3 makes a read error likely. The chain links TRBV7-2 to TRBJ2-3; 13 bases agree with TRBD2. Germline trimming cut 4 bases from V and 2 bases from J; bases unmatched to any gene: 9. The CDR3 runs to 18 residues. CDR1 is SGHTA, CDR2 FQGNSA, per germline. The chain's CDR3 is CASSSRPGLAGITDTQYV. CDR3 DNA: TGTGCCAGCAGCTCGAGACCGGGACTAGCGGGGATCACAGATACGCAGTATGTT.

In its sample, this clone was seen a few times. The chain combines TRBV4-1 with TRBJ2-7; D may be TRBD2 (6 bases). The CDR3 is 15 amino acids. Germline V gene sequence: CDR1 MGHRA, CDR2 YSYEKL. Trimming took 1 base from V and 0 from J, leaving 10 bases between them. CDR3 in DNA: TGCGCCAGCAGCCAAGGTGGGGGGTACTCCTACGAGCAGTACTTC. Its protein product is CASSQGGGYSYEQYF.

V and J are TRBV19 and TRBJ1-3; TRBD1 matches at 7 bases. Unmatched junction bases numbered 9, after V lost 4 bases and J lost 3 bases. CDR1 and CDR2 from the germline V gene are LNHDA and SQIVND (reference sequence). This CDR3 has 16 amino acids. The CDR3 coding sequence is TGTGCCAGTAGTACAGGGACAGCCACTCTTGGAAACACCATATATTTT. Translated, it gives CASSTGTATLGNTIYF. Based on the CDR3 plus reference TRBV19 and TRBJ1-3, the full variable domain is DGGITQSPKYLFRKEGQNVTLSCEQNLNHDAMYWYRQDPGQGLRLIYYSQIVNDFQKGDIAEGYSVSREKKESFPLTVTSAQKNPTAFYLCASSTGTATLGNTIYFGEGSWLTVV.

The genes are TRBV15 and TRBJ2-7; D is undetermined. This CDR3 spans 13 amino acids. V lost 0 bases and J lost 2, with 5 bases in between. Germline-derived CDR1 and CDR2 are LNHNV and YYDKDF (reference sequence). CDR3 DNA sequence: TGTGCCACCAGCAGAGACCAGGCCTACGAGCAGTACTTC. As protein: CATSRDQAYEQYF.

The gene calls are TRBV19 and TRBJ2-7; 9 nucleotides align to TRBD1. Germline CDR1 and CDR2: LNHDA and SQIVND (reference sequence). Unmatched junction bases numbered 2, after V lost 5 bases and J lost 0 bases. The CDR3 has 14 amino acids. CDR3 bases: TGTGCCAGTAGTGGGACAGGGAGCTCCTACGAGCAGTACTTC. Protein: CASSGTGSSYEQYF.

V and J are TRBV6-4 and TRBJ1-5; a possible D gene is TRBD1 (5 bases). This CDR3 has 13 amino acids. The germline V gene has CDR1 MRHNA and CDR2 SNTAGT. The V gene lost 4 bases and the J gene lost 7 bases, with 11 bases spanning the gap. CDR3 nucleotide sequence: TGTGCCAGCAGTGCCAGGGAGGGGCAGCCCCAGCATTTT. Residues: CASSAREGQPQHF.

This CDR3 is CASSLKLREGLGSYEQYF. CDR3 coding DNA: TGTGCCAGCAGTTTAAAATTGAGGGAGGGGCTAGGCTCCTACGAGCAGTACTTC. The chain uses TRBV27 and TRBJ2-7; 7 bases agree with TRBD2. Losses at the gene ends were 2 bases for V and 0 bases for J; bases not matched to a gene: 13. CDR3 length: 18 amino acids. CDR1 MNHEY and CDR2 SMNVEV come from the germline V gene (reference sequence).

This clone came up a few times. This chain links TRBV2 with TRBJ1-1; D gene unclear. The germline V and J ends were trimmed by 4 bases and 1 base, with 13 bases remaining between them. Germline V gene lookup returns CDR1 SNHLY and CDR2 FYNNEI. The CDR3 consists of 15 residues. The CDR3 sequence: CASSGMEESNTEAFF. The CDR3 DNA reads as TGTGCCAGCAGTGGGATGGAGGAGTCGAACACTGAAGCTTTCTTT.

The J gene is TRBJ2-3, the V gene TRBV11-2; a possible D gene is TRBD2 (7 bases). Germline-derived CDR1 and CDR2 are SGHAT and FQNNGV. V was trimmed by 5 bases and J by 5 bases, leaving 26 bases between them. CDR3 length equals 18 residues. This CDR3 is CASSTRLAGALGGDTQYF. As DNA, the CDR3 is TGTGCCAGCAGCACTAGATTGGCGGGGGCGCTGGGAGGAGATACGCAGTATTTT.

The count of this clone is one. Here the CDR3 reads CASSQNSLGLSPLHF. CDR3 DNA sequence: TGTGCCAGCAGCCAAAATTCTTTGGGGCTTTCACCCCTCCACTTT. The J gene is TRBJ1-6, the V gene TRBV14, with D tentatively TRBD1 (5 bases). The germline V gene has CDR1 SGHDN and CDR2 FVKESK. V gave up 2 bases and J gave up 9 bases, with 14 bases separating them. The CDR3 has 15 residues.

This clone was counted only a few times. The chain combines TRBV5-6 with TRBJ1-1, with 8 bases matching TRBD1. Trimming at V came to 0 bases and at J to 5 bases, leaving 12 bases not matched to a gene. Germline loops: CDR1 SGHDT, CDR2 YYEEEE. This CDR3 has 17 residues. The CDR3 sequence is CASSLGGDRGFGTEAFF. The CDR3 region has the DNA TGTGCCAGCAGCTTGGGAGGAGACAGGGGATTCGGGACTGAAGCTTTCTTT.

The V and J genes are TRBV10-3 and TRBJ1-2; D is uncertain. This CDR3 is built from 12 residues. V gave up 1 base and J gave up 7 bases, with 7 bases separating them. In germline, CDR1 is ENHRY, CDR2 SYGVKD. The CDR3 loop is CAISELGSGYTF. CDR3 nucleotides: TGTGCCATCAGTGAGTTGGGCTCTGGCTACACCTTC.

In this sample, this clone turned up a few times. The genes are TRBV19 and TRBJ1-5; 9 bases agree with TRBD1. Trimming removed 4 bases from V and 7 bases from J; junction bases left unmatched: 8. The CDR3 consists of 15 residues. CDR1 and CDR2 from the germline V gene are LNHDA and SQIVND (reference sequence). The CDR3 protein is CASSSTGGAGQPQHF. The DNA for the CDR3 is TGTGCCAGTAGTAGTACAGGGGGCGCAGGGCAGCCCCAGCATTTT.

This clone was seen a handful of times. This chain joins TRBV5-1 and TRBJ2-2; 7 bases agree with TRBD1. Unmatched junction bases numbered 4, after V lost 2 bases and J lost 6 bases. CDR1 SGHRS and CDR2 YFSETQ come from the germline V gene. The CDR3 loop spans 14 amino acids. The CDR3 nucleotides are TGCGCCAGCAGCTTATTTACAGGGGCCGGGGAGCTGTTTTTT. It specifies CASSLFTGAGELFF.

The rearrangement joins TRBV30 to TRBJ2-3, with 9 bases matching TRBD2. Germline V gene lookup returns CDR1 GTSNPN and CDR2 SVGIG (reference sequence). J lost 0 bases, V lost 0 bases, and 13 bases had no gene match. This CDR3 spans 19 amino acids. The CDR3 DNA follows: TGTGCCTGGAGTGTACGGGAGGGGGGACTAGCTCCAAGCACAGATACGCAGTATTTT. Encoded protein: CAWSVREGGLAPSTDTQYF.

The rearrangement links TRBV18 to TRBJ2-6; D not certain. Trimming cost V 3 bases and J 0 bases, with 3 bases left between them. The CDR3 is made up of 14 amino acids. Germline CDR1 is KGHSH and CDR2 is LQKENI. The CDR3 sequence is CASSPLSGANVLTF. CDR3 bases: TGTGCCAGCTCACCCCTCTCTGGGGCCAACGTCCTGACTTTC.

This clone turned up a few times. The chain has TRBV5-6 and TRBJ1-5, with 7 nucleotides matching TRBD1. Germline assignment: CDR1 SGHDT and CDR2 YYEEEE. The length of the CDR3 is 13 residues. With 2 bases clipped from V and 7 bases from J, the junction kept 3 bases outside the gene matches. The CDR3 loop reads CASSFGTAQPQHF. In DNA, the CDR3 is TGTGCCAGCAGCTTCGGGACAGCCCAGCCCCAGCATTTT.

The table lists this clone with a few counts. The J gene is TRBJ2-3, the V gene TRBV5-8, with D possibly TRBD2 on 6 matching bases. The CDR3 runs 18 residues. V was pared by 0 bases and J by 2 bases, with 19 bases between. Germline V CDR1 and CDR2: SGHTS, YDEGEE. The CDR3 DNA reads TGTGCCAGCAGCTTGGGGGATTGGAACGGGGGAATCACAGATACGCAGTATTTT. It yields the protein CASSLGDWNGGITDTQYF.

The gene calls are TRBV6-1 and TRBJ2-6, with D perhaps TRBD1 (6 bases). Germline CDR1 MNHNS, CDR2 SASEGT. V was cut by 4 bases and J by 0 bases, with 7 bases left in between. The CDR3 is made up of 15 amino acids. CDR3: CASSGQVSGANVLTF. CDR3 coding DNA: TGTGCCAGCAGTGGACAGGTCTCTGGGGCCAACGTCCTGACTTTC.

This clone has a handful of counts. The chain combines TRBV30 with TRBJ2-2; 7 bases map to TRBD2. V was pared by 3 bases and J by 0 bases, with 7 bases of the junction left unmatched. Germline CDR1 reads GTSNPN; CDR2 reads SVGIG (reference sequence). This CDR3 is built from 16 residues. CDR3 nucleotide sequence: TGTGCCTGGAGCCCCGGGGGGTTCGCGAACACCGGGGAGCTGTTTTTT. It is translated as CAWSPGGFANTGELFF.

This clone was counted only a few times. V is TRBV19 and J is TRBJ2-5; D possibly corresponds to TRBD1 (6 bases). The CDR3 length is 14 residues. Germline loops: CDR1 LNHDA, CDR2 SQIVND (reference sequence). Trimming pared 4 bases from V and 2 bases from J, leaving 11 bases between. CDR3: CASSTRDKQETQYF. CDR3 DNA sequence: TGTGCCAGTAGTACCCGGGACAAACAAGAGACCCAGTACTTC.